The sequence of this T cell receptor (beta chain) was determined in a study of blood T cell repertoires in COVID-19. TCRdb's table, derived via immunoSEQ multiplex PCR, lists solely in-frame clones and lacks some. The sample gives a few hundred thousand clones, around nine tenths of which show up once; under 3% is in the top ten. The V end was cut by 0 bases, the J end by 5 bases, with 10 bases between. This CDR3 comprises 14 residues. Germline-derived CDR1 and CDR2 are LGHDT and YNNKEL (reference sequence). The specimen was PBMCs or T cells enriched from blood (not recorded which). This TCR came from a woman aged 50 to 60 who had been exposed to COVID-19. V and J are TRBV3-1 (or the pseudogene TRBV3-2) and TRBJ2-5; no clear D. The CDR3 DNA sequence: TGTGCCAGCAGCCAAGAGTATAGTACTGAGACCCAGTACTTC. Translated, it gives CASSQEYSTETQYF.